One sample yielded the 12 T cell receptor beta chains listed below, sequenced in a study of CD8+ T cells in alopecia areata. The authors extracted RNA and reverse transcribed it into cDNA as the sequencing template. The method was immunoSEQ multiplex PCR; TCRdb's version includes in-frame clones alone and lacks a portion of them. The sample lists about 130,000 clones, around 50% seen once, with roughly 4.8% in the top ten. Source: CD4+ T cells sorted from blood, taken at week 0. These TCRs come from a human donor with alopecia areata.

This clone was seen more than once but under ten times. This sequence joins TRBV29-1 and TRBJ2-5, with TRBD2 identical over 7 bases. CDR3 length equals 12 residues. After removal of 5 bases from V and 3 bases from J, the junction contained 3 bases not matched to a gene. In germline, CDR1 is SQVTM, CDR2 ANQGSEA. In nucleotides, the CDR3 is TGCAGCGTTCAGGGAGGGGAAGAGACCCAGTACTTC. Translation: CSVQGGEETQYF.

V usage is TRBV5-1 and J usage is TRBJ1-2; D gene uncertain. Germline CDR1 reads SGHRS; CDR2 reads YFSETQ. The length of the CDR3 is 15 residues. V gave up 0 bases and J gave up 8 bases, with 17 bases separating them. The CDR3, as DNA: TGCGCCAGCAGCTTGGCCCGGGGATCCCGGCGGGGCTACACCTTC. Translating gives CASSLARGSRRGYTF.

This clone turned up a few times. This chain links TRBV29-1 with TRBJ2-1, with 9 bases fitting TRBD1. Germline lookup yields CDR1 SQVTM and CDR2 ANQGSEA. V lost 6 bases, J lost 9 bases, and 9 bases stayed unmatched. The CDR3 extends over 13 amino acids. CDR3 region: CSVLGDRDGEQFF. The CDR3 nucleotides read TGCAGCGTCCTAGGGGACAGGGACGGTGAGCAGTTCTTC.

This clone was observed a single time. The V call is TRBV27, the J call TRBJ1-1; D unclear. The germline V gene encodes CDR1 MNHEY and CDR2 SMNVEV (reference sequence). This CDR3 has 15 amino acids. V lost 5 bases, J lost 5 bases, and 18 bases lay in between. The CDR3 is CASSILPLMRTEAFF. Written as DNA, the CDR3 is TGTGCCAGCAGTATCCTTCCCCTTATGAGAACTGAAGCTTTCTTT.

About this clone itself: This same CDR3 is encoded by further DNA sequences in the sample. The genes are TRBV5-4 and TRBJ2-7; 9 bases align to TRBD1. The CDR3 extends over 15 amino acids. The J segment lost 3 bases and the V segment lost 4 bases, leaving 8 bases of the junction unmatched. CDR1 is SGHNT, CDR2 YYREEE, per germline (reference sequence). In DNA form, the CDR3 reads TGTGCCAGCAGCCTGCTTGGGACAGGGAGCTACGAGCAGTACTTC. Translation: CASSLLGTGSYEQYF.

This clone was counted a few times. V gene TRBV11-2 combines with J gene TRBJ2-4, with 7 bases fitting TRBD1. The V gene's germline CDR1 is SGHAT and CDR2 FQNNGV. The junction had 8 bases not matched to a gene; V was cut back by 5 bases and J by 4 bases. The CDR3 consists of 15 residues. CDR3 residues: CASSRPGTAKNIQYF. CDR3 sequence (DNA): TGTGCCAGCAGCCGCCCTGGGACAGCAAAAAACATTCAGTACTTC.

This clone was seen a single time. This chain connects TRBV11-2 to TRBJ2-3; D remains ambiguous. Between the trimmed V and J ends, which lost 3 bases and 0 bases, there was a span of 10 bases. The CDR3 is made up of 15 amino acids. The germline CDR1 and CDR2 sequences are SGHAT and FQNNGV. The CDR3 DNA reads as TGTGCCAGCAGCTTCGTCGGCGGTAGCACAGATACGCAGTATTTT. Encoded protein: CASSFVGGSTDTQYF.

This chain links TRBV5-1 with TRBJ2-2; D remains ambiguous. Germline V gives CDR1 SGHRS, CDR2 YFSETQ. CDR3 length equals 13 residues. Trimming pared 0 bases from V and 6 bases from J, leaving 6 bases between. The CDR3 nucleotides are TGCGCCAGCAGCTTGGTCACGCCCGGGGAGCTGTTTTTT. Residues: CASSLVTPGELFF.

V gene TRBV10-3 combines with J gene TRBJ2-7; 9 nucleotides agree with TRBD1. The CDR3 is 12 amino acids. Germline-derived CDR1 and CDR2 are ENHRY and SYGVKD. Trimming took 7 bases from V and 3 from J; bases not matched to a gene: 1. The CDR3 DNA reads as TGTGCCATCAAGGGACAGGGCTACGAGCAGTACTTC. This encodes CAIKGQGYEQYF.

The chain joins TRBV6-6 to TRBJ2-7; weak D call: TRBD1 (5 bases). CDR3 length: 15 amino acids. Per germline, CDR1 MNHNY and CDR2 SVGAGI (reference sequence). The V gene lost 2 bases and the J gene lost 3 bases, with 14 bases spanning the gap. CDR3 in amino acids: CASSYSRVGDYEQYF. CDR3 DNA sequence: TGTGCCAGCAGTTACAGCAGGGTAGGAGACTACGAGCAGTACTTC.

CDR3 bases: TGTGCCAGTACCCACGGGGGGTTAAGGGACTATGGCTACACCTTC. The encoded protein is CASTHGGLRDYGYTF. This sequence joins TRBV19 and TRBJ1-2; the D gene is possibly TRBD1 (5 bases). Germline V lookup: CDR1 LNHDA, CDR2 SQIVND (reference sequence). Trimming left V 7 bases short and J 3 bases short, with 18 bases between. The CDR3 spans 15 residues.

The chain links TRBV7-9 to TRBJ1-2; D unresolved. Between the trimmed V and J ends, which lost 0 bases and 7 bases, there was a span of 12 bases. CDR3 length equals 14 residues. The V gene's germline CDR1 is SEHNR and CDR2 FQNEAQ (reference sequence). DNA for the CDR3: TGTGCCAGCAGCTTAGCCAGCGGGAGTGGTGGCTACACCTTC. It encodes CASSLASGSGGYTF.